This record concerns one T cell receptor (beta chain) sequence. This record comes from a study of blood T cell repertoires in COVID-19. The CDR3 runs 21 residues. Only in-frame clones appear in the TCRdb table, and some are missing; sequencing was by immunoSEQ multiplex PCR. The data show 35,000 to 50,000 clones, with 80% to 90% seen just once and roughly 1.4% held by the top ten. The chain has TRBV21-1 and TRBJ2-2; TRBD1 was called by the table and not checked on the DNA. TRBV21-1 is annotated as a pseudogene. Sequenced: peripheral blood. The sequence was obtained from a woman aged 40 to 50 with acute or convalescent COVID-19. The chain's CDR3 is CASSKPSADRGHGCTDGELFF. CDR3 nucleotide sequence: TGTGCCAGCAGCAAACCTTCGGCAGACAGGGGGCATGGGTGTACGGACGGGGAGCTGTTTTTT.